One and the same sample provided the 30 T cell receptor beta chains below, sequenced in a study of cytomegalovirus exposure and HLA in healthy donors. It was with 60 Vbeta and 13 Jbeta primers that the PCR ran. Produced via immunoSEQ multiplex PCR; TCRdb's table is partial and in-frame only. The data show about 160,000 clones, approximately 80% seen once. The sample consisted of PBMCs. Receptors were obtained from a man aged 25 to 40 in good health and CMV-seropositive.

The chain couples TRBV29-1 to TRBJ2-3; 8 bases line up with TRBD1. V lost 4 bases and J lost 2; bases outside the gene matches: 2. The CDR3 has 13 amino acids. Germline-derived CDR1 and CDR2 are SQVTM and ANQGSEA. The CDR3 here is CSVGTGTTDTQYF. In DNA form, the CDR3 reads TGCAGCGTTGGGACAGGGACCACAGATACGCAGTATTTT.

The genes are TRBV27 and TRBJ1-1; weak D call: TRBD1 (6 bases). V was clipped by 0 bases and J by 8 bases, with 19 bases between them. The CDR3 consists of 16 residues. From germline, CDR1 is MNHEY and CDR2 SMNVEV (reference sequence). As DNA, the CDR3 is TGTGCCAGCAGTTTATCGAGCGGCAGGGGTTATACCGAAGCTTTCTTT. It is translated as CASSLSSGRGYTEAFF.

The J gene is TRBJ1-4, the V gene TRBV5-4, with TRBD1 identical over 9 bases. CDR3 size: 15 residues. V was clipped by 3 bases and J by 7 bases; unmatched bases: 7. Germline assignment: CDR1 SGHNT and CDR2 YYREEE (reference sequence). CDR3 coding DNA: TGTGCCAGCAGCTCCCAACAGGGGGCAAGTGAAAAACTGTTTTTT. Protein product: CASSSQQGASEKLFF.

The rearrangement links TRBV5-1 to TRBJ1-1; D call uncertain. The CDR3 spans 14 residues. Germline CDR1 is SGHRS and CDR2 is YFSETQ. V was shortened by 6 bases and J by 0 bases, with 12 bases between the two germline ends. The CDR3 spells CASTPGEVNTEAFF. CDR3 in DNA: TGCGCCAGCACCCCTGGCGAGGTGAACACTGAAGCTTTCTTT.

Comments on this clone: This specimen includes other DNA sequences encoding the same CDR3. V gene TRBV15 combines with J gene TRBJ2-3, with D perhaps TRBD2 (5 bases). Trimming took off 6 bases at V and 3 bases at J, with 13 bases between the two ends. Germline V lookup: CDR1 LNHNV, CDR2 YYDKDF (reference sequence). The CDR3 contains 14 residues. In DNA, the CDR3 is TGTGCCACCAGTACCAGGACGGGGACAGATACGCAGTATTTT. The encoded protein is CATSTRTGTDTQYF.

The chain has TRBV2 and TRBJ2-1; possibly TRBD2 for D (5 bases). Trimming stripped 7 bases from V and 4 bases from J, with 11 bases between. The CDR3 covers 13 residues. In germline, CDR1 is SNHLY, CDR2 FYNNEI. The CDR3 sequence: CASTRDLYNEQFF. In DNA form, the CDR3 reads TGTGCCAGCACCCGGGATCTATACAATGAGCAGTTCTTC.

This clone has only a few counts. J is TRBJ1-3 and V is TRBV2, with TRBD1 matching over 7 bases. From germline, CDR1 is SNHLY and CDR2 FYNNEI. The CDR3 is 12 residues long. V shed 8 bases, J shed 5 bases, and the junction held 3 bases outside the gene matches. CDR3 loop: CASGGQRNTIYF. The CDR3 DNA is TGTGCCAGCGGGGGACAGAGAAACACCATATATTTT.

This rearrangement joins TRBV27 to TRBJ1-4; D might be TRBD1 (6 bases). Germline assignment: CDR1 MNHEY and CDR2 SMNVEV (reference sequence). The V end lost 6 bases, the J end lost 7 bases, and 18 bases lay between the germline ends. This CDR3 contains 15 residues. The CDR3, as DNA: TGTGCCAGCAGCCTACTGGGGGCAAGGGGTGAAAAACTGTTTTTT. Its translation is CASSLLGARGEKLFF.

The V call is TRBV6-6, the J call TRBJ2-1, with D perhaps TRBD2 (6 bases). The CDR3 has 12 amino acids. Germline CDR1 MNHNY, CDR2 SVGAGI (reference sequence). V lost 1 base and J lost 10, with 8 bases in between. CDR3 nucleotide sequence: TGTGCCAGCAGTTACTTCGGGGGAGAGCAGTTCTTC. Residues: CASSYFGGEQFF.

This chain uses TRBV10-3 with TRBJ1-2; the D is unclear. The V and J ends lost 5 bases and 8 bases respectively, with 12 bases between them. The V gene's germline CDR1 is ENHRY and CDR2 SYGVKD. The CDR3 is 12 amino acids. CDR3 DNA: TGTGCCATCAGTCGGGGAGGGAGCGGCTACACCTTC. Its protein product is CAISRGGSGYTF.

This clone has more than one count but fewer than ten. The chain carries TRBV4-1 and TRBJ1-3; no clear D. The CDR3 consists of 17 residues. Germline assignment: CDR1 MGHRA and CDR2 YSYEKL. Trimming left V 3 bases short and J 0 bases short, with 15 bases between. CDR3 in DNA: TGCGCCAGCAGCCAGGGAGGTTTTGGTTACTCTGGAAACACCATATATTTT. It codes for CASSQGGFGYSGNTIYF.

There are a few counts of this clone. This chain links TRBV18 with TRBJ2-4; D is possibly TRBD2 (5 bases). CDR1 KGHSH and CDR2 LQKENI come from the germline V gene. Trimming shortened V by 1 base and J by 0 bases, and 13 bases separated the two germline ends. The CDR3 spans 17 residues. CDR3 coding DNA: TGTGCCAGCTCACCACTGTCCGGGGAAATAGCCAAAAACATTCAGTACTTC. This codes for CASSPLSGEIAKNIQYF.

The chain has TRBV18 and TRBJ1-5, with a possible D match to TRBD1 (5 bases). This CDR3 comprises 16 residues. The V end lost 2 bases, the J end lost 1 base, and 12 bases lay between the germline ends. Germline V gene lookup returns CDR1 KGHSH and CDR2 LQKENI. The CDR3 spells CASSPRAGPSNQPQHF. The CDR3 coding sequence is TGTGCCAGCTCACCAAGGGCAGGGCCGAGCAATCAGCCCCAGCATTTT.

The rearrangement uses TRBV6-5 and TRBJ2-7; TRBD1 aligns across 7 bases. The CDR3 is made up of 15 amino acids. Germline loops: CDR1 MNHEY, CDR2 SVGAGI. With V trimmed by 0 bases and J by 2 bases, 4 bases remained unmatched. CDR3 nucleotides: TGTGCCAGCAGTTACTCCCCGACAGGGACCTACGAGCAGTACTTC. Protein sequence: CASSYSPTGTYEQYF.

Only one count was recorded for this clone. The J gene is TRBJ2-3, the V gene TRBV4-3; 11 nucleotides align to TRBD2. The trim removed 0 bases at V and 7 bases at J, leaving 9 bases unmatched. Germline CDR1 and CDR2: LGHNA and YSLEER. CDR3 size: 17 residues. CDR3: CASSQEYSGGAEYTQYF. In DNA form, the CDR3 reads TGCGCCAGCAGCCAAGAGTATAGCGGGGGGGCCGAGTATACGCAGTATTTT.

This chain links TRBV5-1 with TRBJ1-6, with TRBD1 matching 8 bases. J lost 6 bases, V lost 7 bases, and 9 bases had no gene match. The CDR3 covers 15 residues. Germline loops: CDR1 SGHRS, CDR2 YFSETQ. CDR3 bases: TGCGCCAGCTGGAGGGACAGGCTGTTTAATTCACCCCTCCACTTT. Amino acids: CASWRDRLFNSPLHF.

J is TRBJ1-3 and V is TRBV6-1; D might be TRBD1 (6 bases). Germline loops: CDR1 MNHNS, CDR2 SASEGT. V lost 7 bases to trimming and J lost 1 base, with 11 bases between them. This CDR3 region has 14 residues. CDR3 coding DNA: TGTGCCAGCACGCAGGGGAGTTCTGGAAACACCATATATTTT. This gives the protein CASTQGSSGNTIYF.

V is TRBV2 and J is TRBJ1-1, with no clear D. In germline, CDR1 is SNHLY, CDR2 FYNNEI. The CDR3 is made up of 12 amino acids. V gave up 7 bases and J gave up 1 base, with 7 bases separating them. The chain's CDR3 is CASTQWNTEAFF. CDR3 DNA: TGTGCCAGCACCCAGTGGAACACTGAAGCTTTCTTT.

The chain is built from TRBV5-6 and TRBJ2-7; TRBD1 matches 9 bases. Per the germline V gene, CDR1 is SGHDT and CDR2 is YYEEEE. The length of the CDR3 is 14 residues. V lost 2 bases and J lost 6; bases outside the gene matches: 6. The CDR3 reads CASSFDRGFGEQYF. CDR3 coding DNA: TGTGCCAGCAGCTTCGACAGGGGGTTCGGCGAGCAGTACTTC.

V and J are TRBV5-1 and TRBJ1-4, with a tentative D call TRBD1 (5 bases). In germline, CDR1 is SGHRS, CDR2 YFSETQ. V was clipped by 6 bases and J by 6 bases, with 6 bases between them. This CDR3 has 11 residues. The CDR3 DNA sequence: TGCGCCAGCAAAGGGGATGAAAAACTGTTTTTT. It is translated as CASKGDEKLFF.

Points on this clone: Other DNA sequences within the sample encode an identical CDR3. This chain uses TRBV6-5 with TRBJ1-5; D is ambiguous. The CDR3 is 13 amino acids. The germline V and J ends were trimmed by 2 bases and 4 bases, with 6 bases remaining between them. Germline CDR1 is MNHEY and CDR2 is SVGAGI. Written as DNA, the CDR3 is TGTGCCAGCAGTTACGGAGGGAATCAGCCCCAGCATTTT. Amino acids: CASSYGGNQPQHF.

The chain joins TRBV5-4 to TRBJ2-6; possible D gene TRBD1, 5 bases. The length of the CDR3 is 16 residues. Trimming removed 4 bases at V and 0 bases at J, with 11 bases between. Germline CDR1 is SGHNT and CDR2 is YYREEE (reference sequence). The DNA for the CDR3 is TGTGCCAGCAGCCGAAGGACAAACTCTGGGGCCAACGTCCTGACTTTC. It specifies CASSRRTNSGANVLTF.

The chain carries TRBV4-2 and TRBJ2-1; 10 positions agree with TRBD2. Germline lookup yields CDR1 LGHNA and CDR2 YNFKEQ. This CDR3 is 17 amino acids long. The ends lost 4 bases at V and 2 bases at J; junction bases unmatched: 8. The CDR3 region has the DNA TGTGCCAGCAGCCTTCTAAGCGGGGGGGTGACCTACAATGAGCAGTTCTTC. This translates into CASSLLSGGVTYNEQFF.

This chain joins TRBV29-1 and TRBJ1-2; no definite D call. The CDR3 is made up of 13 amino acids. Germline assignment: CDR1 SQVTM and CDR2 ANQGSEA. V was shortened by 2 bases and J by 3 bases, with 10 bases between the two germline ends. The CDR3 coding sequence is TGCAGCGTTGAATCCAGGTTACACTATGGCTACACCTTC. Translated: CSVESRLHYGYTF.

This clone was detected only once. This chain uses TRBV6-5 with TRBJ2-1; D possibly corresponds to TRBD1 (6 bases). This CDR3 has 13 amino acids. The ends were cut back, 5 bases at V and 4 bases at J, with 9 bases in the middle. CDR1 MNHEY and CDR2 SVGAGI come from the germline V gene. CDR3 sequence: CASSRGGYNEQFF. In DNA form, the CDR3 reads TGTGCCAGCAGTCGAGGGGGATACAATGAGCAGTTCTTC.

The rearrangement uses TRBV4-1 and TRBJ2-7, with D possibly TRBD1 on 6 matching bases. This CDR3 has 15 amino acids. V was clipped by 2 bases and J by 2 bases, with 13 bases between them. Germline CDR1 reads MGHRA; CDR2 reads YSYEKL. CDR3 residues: CASSQPGQIPYEQYF. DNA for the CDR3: TGCGCCAGCAGCCAACCCGGACAGATCCCCTACGAGCAGTACTTC.

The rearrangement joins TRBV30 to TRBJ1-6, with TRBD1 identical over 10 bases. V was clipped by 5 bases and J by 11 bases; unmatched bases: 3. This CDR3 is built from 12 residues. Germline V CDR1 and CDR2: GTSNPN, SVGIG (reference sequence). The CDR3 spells CAWDRGRTPLHF. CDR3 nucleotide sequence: TGTGCCTGGGACAGGGGGCGGACACCCCTCCACTTT.

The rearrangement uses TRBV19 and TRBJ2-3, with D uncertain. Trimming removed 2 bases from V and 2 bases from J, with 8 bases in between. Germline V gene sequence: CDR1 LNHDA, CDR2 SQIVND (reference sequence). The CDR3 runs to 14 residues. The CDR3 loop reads CASSIQEYTDTQYF. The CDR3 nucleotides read TGTGCCAGTAGTATACAAGAGTACACAGATACGCAGTATTTT.

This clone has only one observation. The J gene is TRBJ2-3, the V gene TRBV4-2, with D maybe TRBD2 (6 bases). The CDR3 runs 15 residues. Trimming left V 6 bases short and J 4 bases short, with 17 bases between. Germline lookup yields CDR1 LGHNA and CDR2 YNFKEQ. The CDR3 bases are TGTGCCAGCAGTCACGGGTCGGGGGACCCAGATACGCAGTATTTT. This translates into CASSHGSGDPDTQYF.

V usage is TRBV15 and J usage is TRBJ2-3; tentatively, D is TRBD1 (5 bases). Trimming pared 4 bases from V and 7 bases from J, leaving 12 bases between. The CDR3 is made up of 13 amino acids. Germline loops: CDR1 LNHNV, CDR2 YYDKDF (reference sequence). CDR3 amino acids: CATSMDGAYTQYF. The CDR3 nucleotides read TGTGCCACCAGCATGGATGGGGCCTATACGCAGTATTTT.